The 22 T cell receptor beta chains listed next were all sequenced from one sample in a study of Tregs in tolerant kidney transplant recipients. TCRdb's table, derived via immunoSEQ multiplex PCR, lists solely in-frame clones and lacks some. The sample contains around 75,000 clones, about 89% of which appear only once. The sequencing here drew on CD4+ T cells from blood, taken before the transplant. Receptors originate from a human donor who received a combined kidney and bone marrow transplant.

The chain couples TRBV18 to TRBJ1-5, with no clear D. V gave up 2 bases and J gave up 2 bases, with 13 bases separating them. CDR3 size: 16 residues. Per the germline V gene, CDR1 is KGHSH and CDR2 is LQKENI. CDR3 residues: CASSPDSESGNQPQHF. CDR3 sequence (DNA): TGTGCCAGCTCACCAGACTCGGAGAGTGGCAATCAGCCCCAGCATTTT.

V gene TRBV19 combines with J gene TRBJ1-4; 10 bases map to TRBD1. The CDR3 length is 16 residues. CDR1 and CDR2 (germline): LNHDA, SQIVND (reference sequence). After removal of 3 bases from V and 8 bases from J, the junction contained 9 bases not matched to a gene. The CDR3 loop reads CASSISATGGEEKLFF. In nucleotides, the CDR3 is TGTGCCAGTAGTATCTCAGCGACAGGGGGCGAGGAAAAACTGTTTTTT. Looking up the rest from reference TRBV19 and TRBJ1-4 gives the full variable domain: DGGITQSPKYLFRKEGQNVTLSCEQNLNHDAMYWYRQDPGQGLRLIYYSQIVNDFQKGDIAEGYSVSREKKESFPLTVTSAQKNPTAFYLCASSISATGGEEKLFFGSGTQLSVL.

Comment on this clone: Other DNA sequences in the sample encode the same CDR3. The chain links TRBV27 to TRBJ2-1, with D possibly being TRBD2 (6 bases). The germline gives CDR1 MNHEY, CDR2 SMNVEV (reference sequence). Trimming left V 2 bases short and J 0 bases short, with 8 bases between. The CDR3 has 15 residues. Here the CDR3 reads CASSLDGSSYNEQFF. The CDR3 DNA is TGTGCCAGCAGTTTAGACGGGAGCTCCTACAATGAGCAGTTCTTC.

In nucleotides, the CDR3 is TGTGCCTGGAGTTCACTTTCGGGATGGAACACTGAAGCTTTCTTT. Its translation is CAWSSLSGWNTEAFF. The chain is built from TRBV30 and TRBJ1-1; D is undetermined. The V and J ends lost 2 bases and 1 base respectively, with 14 bases between them. Germline V gene lookup returns CDR1 GTSNPN and CDR2 SVGIG (reference sequence). The length of the CDR3 is 15 residues. Drawing the rest from reference TRBV30 and TRBJ1-1, the complete variable domain is SQTIHQWPATLVQPVGSPLSLECTVEGTSNPNLYWYRQAAGRGLQLLFYSVGIGQISSEVPQNLSASRPQDRQFILSSKKLLLSDSGFYLCAWSSLSGWNTEAFFGQGTRLTVV.

This chain joins TRBV18 and TRBJ2-2; 9 bases align to TRBD2. The CDR3 loop spans 15 amino acids. V was pared by 8 bases and J by 1 base, with 5 bases of the junction left unmatched. Germline CDR1 KGHSH, CDR2 LQKENI. The CDR3 loop is CASDRTSENTGELFF. CDR3 nucleotides: TGTGCCAGCGATAGGACTAGCGAGAACACCGGGGAGCTGTTTTTT. Looking up the rest from reference TRBV18 and TRBJ2-2 gives the full variable domain: NAGVMQNPRHLVRRRGQEARLRCSPMKGHSHVYWYRQLPEEGLKFMVYLQKENIIDESGMPKERFSAEFPKEGPSILRIQQVVRGDSAAYFCASDRTSENTGELFFGEGSRLTVL.

This clone was observed a single time. The gene calls are TRBV10-3 and TRBJ1-2; 8 bases are a match to TRBD1. The V and J ends lost 8 bases and 4 bases, in that order; junction bases with no gene match: 6. CDR1 and CDR2 (germline): ENHRY, SYGVKD. This CDR3 is 13 amino acids long. In DNA form, the CDR3 reads TGTGCCATCGAGGACAGGGCATCCTATGGCTACACCTTC. The encoded protein is CAIEDRASYGYTF.

This clone was seen just once. The chain links TRBV18 to TRBJ2-2, with 8 bases matching TRBD1. This CDR3 has 14 residues. Trimming cost V 5 bases and J 3 bases; bases outside gene matches: 2. Germline loops: CDR1 KGHSH, CDR2 LQKENI. The CDR3 protein is CASSMTGDTGELFF. The DNA for the CDR3 is TGTGCCAGCTCAATGACAGGGGACACCGGGGAGCTGTTTTTT.

This chain connects TRBV2 to TRBJ2-6, with D unresolved. Germline V gene data show CDR1 as SNHLY and CDR2 as FYNNEI. The CDR3 has 15 residues. V lost 4 bases, J lost 1 base, and 8 bases lay in between. The CDR3 sequence: CASSAAGSGANVLTF. CDR3 nucleotide sequence: TGTGCCAGCAGTGCAGCCGGGTCTGGGGCCAACGTCCTGACTTTC. Full variable domain (missing parts from reference TRBV2 and TRBJ2-6): EPEVTQTPSHQVTQMGQEVILRCVPISNHLYFYWYRQILGQKVEFLVSFYNNEISEKSEIFDDQFSVERPDGSNFTLKIRSTKLEDSAMYFCASSAAGSGANVLTFGAGSRLTVL.

The chain is built from TRBV6-6 and TRBJ2-7; perhaps TRBD1 as D (8 bases). The V end lost 2 bases, the J end lost 5 bases, and 19 bases lay between the germline ends. The CDR3 runs 16 residues. Germline V gene data show CDR1 as MNHNY and CDR2 as SVGAGI (reference sequence). This chain's CDR3 is CASSYQTQGGKNEQYF. The DNA of the CDR3 is TGTGCCAGCAGTTACCAAACACAGGGGGGGAAAAACGAGCAGTACTTC.

The gene calls are TRBV30 and TRBJ2-2, with a tentative D call TRBD1 (6 bases). The length of the CDR3 is 14 residues. Germline V lookup: CDR1 GTSNPN, CDR2 SVGIG (reference sequence). V lost 3 bases to trimming and J lost 5 bases, with 13 bases between them. The CDR3 protein is CAWRSRGLTGELFF. As DNA, the CDR3 is TGTGCCTGGAGGAGCAGGGGTTTAACCGGGGAGCTGTTTTTT.

The CDR3 sequence: CASSQAGGNLHEQYF. In nucleotides, the CDR3 is TGCGCCAGCAGCCAAGCGGGAGGGAATCTACACGAGCAGTACTTC. The chain joins TRBV4-3 to TRBJ2-7, with TRBD2 identical over 8 bases. V lost 1 base, J lost 5 bases, and 7 bases stayed unmatched. The CDR3 loop spans 15 amino acids. The germline CDR1 and CDR2 sequences are LGHNA and YSLEER.

The rearrangement uses TRBV6-5 and TRBJ1-1; D call uncertain. Germline CDR1 and CDR2: MNHEY and SVGAGI. The length of the CDR3 is 13 residues. V was trimmed by 9 bases and J by 3 bases, leaving 14 bases between them. In DNA form, the CDR3 reads TGTGCCAGTGCGGGGTCGTACGACACTGAAGCTTTCTTT. Encoded protein: CASAGSYDTEAFF.

This chain links TRBV6-6 with TRBJ1-2, with 8 bases that match TRBD1. The CDR3 runs to 15 residues. Unmatched junction bases numbered 5, after V lost 2 bases and J lost 3 bases. Germline values: CDR1 MNHNY, CDR2 SVGAGI (reference sequence). CDR3 region: CASSYPKTGDYGYTF. The CDR3 DNA sequence: TGTGCCAGCAGTTACCCGAAGACAGGGGACTATGGCTACACCTTC.

The table lists this clone with a few counts. This sequence joins TRBV2 and TRBJ2-1, with 13 positions matching TRBD2. Germline assignment: CDR1 SNHLY and CDR2 FYNNEI. This CDR3 has 16 residues. Germline trimming cut 6 bases from V and 4 bases from J; bases unmatched to any gene: 6. For the CDR3, the DNA is TGTGCCAGCAGGACCCCGGGACTAGCGGGGTACAATGAGCAGTTCTTC. It is translated as CASRTPGLAGYNEQFF.

The chain combines TRBV5-1 with TRBJ2-1; 8 nucleotides line up with TRBD1. Germline trimming cut 1 base from V and 4 bases from J; bases unmatched to any gene: 4. This CDR3 has 15 amino acids. Germline V gene data show CDR1 as SGHRS and CDR2 as YFSETQ. This chain's CDR3 is CASSLRQGRYNEQFF. The CDR3 region has the DNA TGCGCCAGCAGCTTGCGACAGGGGCGGTACAATGAGCAGTTCTTC.

The rearrangement links TRBV28 to TRBJ1-5; 11 bases line up with TRBD1. V was clipped by 6 bases and J by 3 bases; unmatched bases: 7. The length of the CDR3 is 16 residues. CDR1 is MDHEN and CDR2 is SYDVKM in the germline V gene. The CDR3 sequence is CASRPWTGGNNQPQHF. CDR3 coding DNA: TGTGCCAGCAGACCCTGGACAGGGGGCAACAATCAGCCCCAGCATTTT.

This chain connects TRBV5-1 to TRBJ1-1; D is uncertain. In germline, CDR1 is SGHRS, CDR2 YFSETQ. V was cut by 3 bases and J by 1 base, with 10 bases left in between. The CDR3 is 14 residues long. This CDR3 is CASSSDGRNTEAFF. The CDR3 nucleotides are TGCGCCAGCAGCTCCGACGGGAGGAACACTGAAGCTTTCTTT.

The genes are TRBV29-1 and TRBJ2-1; the D gene is possibly TRBD2 (7 bases). There are 12 residues in the CDR3. The germline gives CDR1 SQVTM, CDR2 ANQGSEA. Deletions cut 4 bases from V and 8 bases from J, with 12 bases between. The CDR3 region is CSVGGGGDEQFF. CDR3 sequence (DNA): TGCAGCGTTGGGGGGGGCGGGGATGAGCAGTTCTTC.

This clone was seen more than once but under ten times. V usage is TRBV6-1 and J usage is TRBJ1-1, with a tentative D call TRBD1 (6 bases). Germline CDR1 is MNHNS and CDR2 is SASEGT. V shed 6 bases and J shed 3 bases, with 11 bases lying between them. The CDR3 runs to 13 residues. CDR3 bases: TGTGCCAGCAGACAGGGCGAACACACTGAAGCTTTCTTT. Protein product: CASRQGEHTEAFF.

This chain joins TRBV28 and TRBJ2-7, with 8 bases matching TRBD2. Germline values: CDR1 MDHEN, CDR2 SYDVKM. V trimming: 6 bases; J trimming: 0 bases; junction bases outside the gene matches: 16. The CDR3 totals 18 residues. This chain's CDR3 is CASSWDGRRGDYSYEQYF. CDR3 nucleotides: TGTGCCAGCAGCTGGGATGGACGGCGGGGGGACTACTCCTACGAGCAGTACTTC.

The chain couples TRBV30 to TRBJ2-7, with TRBD1 matching 11 bases. The ends lost 0 bases at V and 5 bases at J; junction bases unmatched: 6. The germline gives CDR1 GTSNPN, CDR2 SVGIG (reference sequence). The length of the CDR3 is 15 residues. In DNA, the CDR3 is TGTGCCTGGAGTGTCTCCGGGACAGGGGGACACGAGCAGTACTTC. It is translated as CAWSVSGTGGHEQYF.

This rearrangement joins TRBV18 to TRBJ1-1; D uncertain. This CDR3 spans 13 amino acids. Trimming took off 3 bases at V and 5 bases at J, with 10 bases between the two ends. Germline loops: CDR1 KGHSH, CDR2 LQKENI. This CDR3 reads CASSPRGDTEAFF. The CDR3 nucleotides read TGTGCCAGCTCACCCCGAGGTGATACTGAAGCTTTCTTT.